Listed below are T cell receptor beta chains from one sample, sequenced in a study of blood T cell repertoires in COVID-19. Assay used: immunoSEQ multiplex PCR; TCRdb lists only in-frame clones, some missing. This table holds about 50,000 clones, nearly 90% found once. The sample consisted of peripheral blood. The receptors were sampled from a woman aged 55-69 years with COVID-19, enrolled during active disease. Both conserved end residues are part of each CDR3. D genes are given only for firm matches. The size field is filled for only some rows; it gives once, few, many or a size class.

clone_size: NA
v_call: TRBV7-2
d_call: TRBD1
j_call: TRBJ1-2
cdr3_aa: CASSFPDRRGANYGYTF
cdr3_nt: TGTGCCAGCAGCTTCCCGGACAGGCGAGGTGCTAACTATGGCTACACCTTC

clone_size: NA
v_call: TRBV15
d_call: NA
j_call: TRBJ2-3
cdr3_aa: CATSGRVSEAGTDTQYF
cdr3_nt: TGTGCCACCAGCGGCCGGGTCTCGGAAGCGGGCACAGATACGCAGTATTTT

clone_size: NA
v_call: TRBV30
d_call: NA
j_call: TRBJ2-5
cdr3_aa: CAWSKGQGETQYF
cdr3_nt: TGTGCCTGGAGTAAGGGGCAGGGAGAGACCCAGTACTTC

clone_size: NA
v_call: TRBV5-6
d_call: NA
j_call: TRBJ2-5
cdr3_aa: CASSSRRTGHRKETQYF
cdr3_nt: TGTGCCAGCAGCTCAAGACGAACCGGACATCGGAAGGAGACCCAGTACTTC

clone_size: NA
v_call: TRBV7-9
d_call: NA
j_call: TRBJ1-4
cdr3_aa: CASSLVLGENEKLFF
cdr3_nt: TGTGCCAGCAGCTTAGTCCTTGGTGAGAATGAAAAACTGTTTTTT

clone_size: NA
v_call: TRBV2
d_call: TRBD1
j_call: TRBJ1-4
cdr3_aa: CASSDQGASEKLFF
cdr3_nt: TGTGCCAGCAGTGATCAGGGGGCAAGTGAAAAACTGTTTTTT

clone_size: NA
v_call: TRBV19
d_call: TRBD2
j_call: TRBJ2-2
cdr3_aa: CASRTWTSGRGAGELFF
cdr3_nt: TGTGCCAGTAGGACCTGGACTAGCGGGAGAGGGGCCGGGGAGCTGTTTTTT

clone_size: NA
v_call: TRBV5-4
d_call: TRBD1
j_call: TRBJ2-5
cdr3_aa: CASSLETGSHQETQYF
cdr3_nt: TGTGCCAGCAGCTTGGAGACAGGGTCACACCAAGAGACCCAGTACTTC

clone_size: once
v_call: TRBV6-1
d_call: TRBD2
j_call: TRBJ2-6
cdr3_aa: CASSELAEGLGGANVLTF
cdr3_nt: TGTGCCAGCAGTGAACTAGCGGAGGGGCTAGGAGGGGCCAACGTCCTGACTTTC

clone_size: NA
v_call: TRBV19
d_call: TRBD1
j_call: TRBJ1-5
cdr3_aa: CASSREGTGRVGNQPQHF
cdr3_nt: TGTGCCAGTAGCAGGGAGGGGACAGGGAGGGTAGGCAATCAGCCCCAGCATTTT

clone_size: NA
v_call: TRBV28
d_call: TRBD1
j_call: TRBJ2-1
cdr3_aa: CASSFDPVQGGYYNEQFF
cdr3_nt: TGTGCCAGCAGTTTTGACCCCGTACAGGGGGGTTACTACAATGAGCAGTTCTTC

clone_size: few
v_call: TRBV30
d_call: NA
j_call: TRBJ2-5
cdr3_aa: CAWGPRFAKTQYF
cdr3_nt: TGTGCCTGGGGGCCGCGGTTTGCGAAGACCCAGTACTTC

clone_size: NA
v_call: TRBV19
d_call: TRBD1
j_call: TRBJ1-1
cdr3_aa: CASSSTGGGTEAFF
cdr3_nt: TGTGCCAGTAGCTCTACAGGGGGAGGTACTGAAGCTTTCTTT

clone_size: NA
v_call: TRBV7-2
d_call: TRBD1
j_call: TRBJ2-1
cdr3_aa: CASSLQGANEQFF
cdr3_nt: TGTGCCAGCAGCCTACAGGGGGCCAATGAGCAGTTCTTC

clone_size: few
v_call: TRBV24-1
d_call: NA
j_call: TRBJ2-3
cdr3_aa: CATSDSRTSTDTQYF
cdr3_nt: TGTGCCACCAGTGATTCGCGGACAAGCACAGATACGCAGTATTTT

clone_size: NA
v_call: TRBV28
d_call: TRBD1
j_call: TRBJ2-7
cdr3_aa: CASMGDRGSYEQYF
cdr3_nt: TGTGCCAGCATGGGGGACAGGGGATCCTACGAGCAGTACTTC

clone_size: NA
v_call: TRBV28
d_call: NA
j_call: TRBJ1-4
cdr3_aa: CASSFQGFANEKLFF
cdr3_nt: TGTGCCAGCAGTTTCCAGGGGTTTGCTAATGAAAAACTGTTTTTT

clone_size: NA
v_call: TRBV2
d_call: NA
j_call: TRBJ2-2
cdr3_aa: CALRGGTANTGELFF
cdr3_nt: TGTGCCCTAAGGGGGGGGACTGCGAACACCGGGGAGCTGTTTTTT

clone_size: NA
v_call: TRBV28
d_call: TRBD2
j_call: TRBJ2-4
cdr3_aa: CASSSGSGVIQYF
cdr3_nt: TGTGCCAGCAGTAGCGGGAGCGGGGTCATTCAGTACTTC

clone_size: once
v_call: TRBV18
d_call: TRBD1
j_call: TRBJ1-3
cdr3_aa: CASSPGQGNSGNTIYF
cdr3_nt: TGTGCCAGCTCACCGGGACAGGGAAACTCTGGAAACACCATATATTTT

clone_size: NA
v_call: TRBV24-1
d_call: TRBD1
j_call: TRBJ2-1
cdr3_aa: CATSGPDRGTRDEQFF
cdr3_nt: TGTGCCACCAGTGGACCGGACAGGGGTACAAGGGATGAGCAGTTCTTC

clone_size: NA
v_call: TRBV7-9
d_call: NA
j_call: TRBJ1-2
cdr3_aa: CASSQSGYGYTF
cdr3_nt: TGTGCCAGCAGCCAGTCAGGCTATGGCTACACCTTC

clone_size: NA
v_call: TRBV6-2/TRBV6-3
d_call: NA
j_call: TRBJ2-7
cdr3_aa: CASSYQTGTYEQYF
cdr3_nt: TGTGCCAGCAGTTACCAGACAGGAACCTACGAGCAGTACTTC

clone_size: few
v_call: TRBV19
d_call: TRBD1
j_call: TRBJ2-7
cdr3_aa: CASSGPGQSYEQYF
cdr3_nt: TGTGCCAGTAGTGGACCGGGACAGAGCTACGAGCAGTACTTC

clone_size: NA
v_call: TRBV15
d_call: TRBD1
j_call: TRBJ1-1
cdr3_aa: CATSWGGTGGNTEAFF
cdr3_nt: TGTGCCACCAGCTGGGGAGGGACAGGGGGAAACACTGAAGCTTTCTTT

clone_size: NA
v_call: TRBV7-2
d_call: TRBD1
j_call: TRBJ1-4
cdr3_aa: CASRNNRGYGEKLFF
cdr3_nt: TGTGCCAGCAGGAATAACAGGGGGTATGGTGAAAAACTGTTTTTT

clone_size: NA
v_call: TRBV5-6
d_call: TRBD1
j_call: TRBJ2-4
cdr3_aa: CASSPQQGNIQYF
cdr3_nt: TGTGCCAGCAGCCCCCAACAGGGGAACATTCAGTACTTC

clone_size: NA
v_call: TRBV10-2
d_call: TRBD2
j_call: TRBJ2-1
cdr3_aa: CASSEGTSGRDEQFF
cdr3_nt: TGCGCCAGCAGTGAAGGGACTAGCGGGAGGGATGAGCAGTTCTTC

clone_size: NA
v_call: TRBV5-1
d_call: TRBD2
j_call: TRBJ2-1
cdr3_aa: CASSSRLADNEQFF
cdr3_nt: TGCGCCAGCAGCTCTCGACTAGCCGACAATGAGCAGTTCTTC

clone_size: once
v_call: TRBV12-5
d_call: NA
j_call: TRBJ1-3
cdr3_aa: CASGSPFGNTIYF
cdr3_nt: TGTGCTAGTGGTTCCCCGTTTGGAAACACCATATATTTT

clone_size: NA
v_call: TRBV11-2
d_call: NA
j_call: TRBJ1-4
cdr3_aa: CASSRGAGLTNEKLFF
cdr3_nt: TGTGCCAGCAGCCGGGGGGCAGGCCTAACTAATGAAAAACTGTTTTTT

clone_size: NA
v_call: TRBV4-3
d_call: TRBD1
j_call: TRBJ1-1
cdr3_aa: CASSPGQGVEAFF
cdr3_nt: TGCGCCAGCAGCCCCGGACAGGGGGTTGAAGCTTTCTTT

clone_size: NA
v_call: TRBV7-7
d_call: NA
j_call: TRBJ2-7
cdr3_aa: CASSLGEVQGRTF
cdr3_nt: TGTGCCAGCAGCTTAGGAGAAGTGCAGGGAAGAACCTTC

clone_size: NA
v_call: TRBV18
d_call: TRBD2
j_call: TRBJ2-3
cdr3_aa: CASSPTLLAGVKDTQYF
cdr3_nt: TGTGCCAGCTCACCGACTCTGCTAGCGGGAGTGAAAGATACGCAGTATTTT

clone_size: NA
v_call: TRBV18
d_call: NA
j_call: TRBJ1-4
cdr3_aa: CASSPVDEKLFF
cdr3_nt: TGTGCCAGCTCACCCGTAGATGAAAAACTGTTTTTT

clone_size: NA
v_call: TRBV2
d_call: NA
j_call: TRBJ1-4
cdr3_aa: CASSEQGQEKLFF
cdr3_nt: TGTGCCAGCAGTGAACAGGGGCAGGAAAAACTGTTTTTT

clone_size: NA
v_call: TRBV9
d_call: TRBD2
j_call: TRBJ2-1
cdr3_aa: CASSVPSSGGAYGEQFF
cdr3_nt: TGTGCCAGCAGCGTACCTTCTAGCGGGGGGGCCTACGGTGAGCAGTTCTTC

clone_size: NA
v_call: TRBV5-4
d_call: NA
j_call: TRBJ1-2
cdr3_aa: CASSAGNYGYTF
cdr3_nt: TGTGCCAGCAGCGCGGGTAACTATGGCTACACCTTC

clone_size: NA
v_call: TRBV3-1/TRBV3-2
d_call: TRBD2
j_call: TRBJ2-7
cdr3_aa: CASSLKRESNEQYF
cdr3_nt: TGTGCCAGCAGCCTCAAGCGGGAGTCAAACGAGCAGTACTTC

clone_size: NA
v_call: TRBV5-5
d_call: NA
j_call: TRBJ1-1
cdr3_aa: CASSFGTLNTEAFF
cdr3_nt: TGTGCCAGCAGCTTCGGGACACTGAACACTGAAGCTTTCTTT